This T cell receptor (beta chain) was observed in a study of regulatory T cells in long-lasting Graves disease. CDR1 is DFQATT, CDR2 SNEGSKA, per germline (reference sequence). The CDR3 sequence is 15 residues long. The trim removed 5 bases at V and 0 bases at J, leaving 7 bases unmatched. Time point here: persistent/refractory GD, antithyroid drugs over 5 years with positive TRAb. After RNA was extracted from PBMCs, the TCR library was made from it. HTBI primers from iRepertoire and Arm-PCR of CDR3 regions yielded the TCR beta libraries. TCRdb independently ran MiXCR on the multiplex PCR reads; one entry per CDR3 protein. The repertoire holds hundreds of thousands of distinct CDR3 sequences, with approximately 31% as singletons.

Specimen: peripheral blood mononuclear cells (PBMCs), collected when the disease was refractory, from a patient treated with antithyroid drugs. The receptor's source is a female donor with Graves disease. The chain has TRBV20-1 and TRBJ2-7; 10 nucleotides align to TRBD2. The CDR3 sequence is CSAFGLAESSYEQYF. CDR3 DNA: TGCAGTGCTTTTGGACTAGCGGAGAGCTCCTACGAGCAGTACTTC.